This T cell receptor (beta chain) was documented in a study of blood T cell repertoires in COVID-19. Study-level information: Acute-phase and convalescent COVID-19 samples originated in the United States, Italy and Spain.

This clone is a singleton in its sample. In the study's own analysis: From reference gene primer amplification, estimates of nucleated cell counts were derived. Repertoires were generated with immunoSEQ multiplex PCR, while TCRdb's copy carries only in-frame clones and drops some. V, J and clone size are taken as reported in that table, and D and trimming were inferred from the DNA itself. Here the sample spans about 49,000 clones, just over 90% being singletons. Seattle participants joined during active infection and were tracked over time. Germline V lookup: CDR1 LGHDT, CDR2 YNNKEL (reference sequence). This CDR3 spans 16 amino acids. V dropped 1 base and J dropped 2 bases, with 12 bases sitting between them.

This sequence joins TRBV3-1 (or the pseudogene TRBV3-2) and TRBJ2-1, with D perhaps matching TRBD1 (6 bases). Sequencing was done on a sample of peripheral blood. The receptor comes from a man aged 55 to 70 with COVID-19, enrolled during active disease. The CDR3 sequence is CASSQGPGQPYNEQFF. The CDR3 DNA sequence: TGTGCCAGCAGCCAAGGGCCTGGACAGCCCTACAATGAGCAGTTCTTC.